Each of the 26 T cell receptor beta chains below was sequenced from the same sample in a study of blood T cell repertoires in COVID-19. The repertoire was sequenced with immunoSEQ multiplex PCR; TCRdb's copy has only in-frame clones and lacks some. This sample carries about 300,000 clones, under 90% of them seen once, and the ten largest clones take less than 4.5%. The sequencing input was PBMCs or T cells enriched from blood (not recorded which). The receptors derive from a man aged 30 to 39 who had recovered from COVID-19.

The genes are TRBV28 and TRBJ1-1; tentatively, D is TRBD1 (5 bases). The germline CDR1 and CDR2 sequences are MDHEN and SYDVKM. V was clipped by 3 bases and J by 0 bases, with 8 bases between them. The CDR3 is made up of 14 amino acids. The CDR3 DNA follows: TGTGCCAGCAGTTTGAGACAGATGAACACTGAAGCTTTCTTT. Its translation is CASSLRQMNTEAFF.

This chain uses TRBV19 with TRBJ1-3; D unresolved. Germline CDR1 and CDR2: LNHDA and SQIVND (reference sequence). V was shortened by 7 bases and J by 0 bases, with 19 bases between the two germline ends. The CDR3 covers 17 residues. The CDR3 coding sequence is TGTGCCAGTACCCCCGGCCCGACACCTTCCTCTGGAAACACCATATATTTT. Protein sequence: CASTPGPTPSSGNTIYF.

The genes are TRBV19 and TRBJ2-7; 10 bases fit TRBD1. This CDR3 is built from 12 residues. V lost 9 bases, J lost 5 bases, and 4 bases stayed unmatched. Germline-derived CDR1 and CDR2 are LNHDA and SQIVND (reference sequence). CDR3 sequence: CASRDRGDEQYF. The CDR3 DNA reads as TGTGCCAGCCGGGACAGGGGAGACGAGCAGTACTTC.

The chain uses TRBV7-9 and TRBJ2-5; D may be TRBD2 (6 bases). Between the trimmed V and J ends, which lost 5 bases and 4 bases, there was a span of 14 bases. Germline CDR1 reads SEHNR; CDR2 reads FQNEAQ (reference sequence). The CDR3 sequence is 14 residues long. The CDR3 DNA reads as TGTGCCAGCAGCGTTATACTAGCATTAGAGACCCAGTACTTC. It encodes CASSVILALETQYF.

This chain links TRBV7-9 with TRBJ2-1; 9 bases align to TRBD2. This CDR3 is built from 15 residues. J gave up 3 bases and V 5 bases, and 5 bases lay outside the gene matches. Germline values: CDR1 SEHNR, CDR2 FQNEAQ (reference sequence). The CDR3 DNA reads TGTGCCAGCAGCCGAGCGGGGGGAATCTACAATGAGCAGTTCTTC. This codes for CASSRAGGIYNEQFF.

The chain carries TRBV2 and TRBJ2-3; 8 positions match TRBD1. The CDR3 consists of 14 residues. Germline-derived CDR1 and CDR2 are SNHLY and FYNNEI. The junction had 9 bases not matched to a gene; V was cut back by 8 bases and J by 5 bases. Here the CDR3 reads CASDGTGERDTQYF. In DNA form, the CDR3 reads TGTGCCAGCGATGGGACAGGAGAACGAGATACGCAGTATTTT.

This clone was observed a handful of times. The genes are TRBV6-5 and TRBJ1-2; a possible D gene is TRBD1 (6 bases). Germline assignment: CDR1 MNHEY and CDR2 SVGAGI. Trimming took 6 bases from V and 2 from J, leaving 13 bases between them. The CDR3 has 14 amino acids. The CDR3 sequence: CASRLSQGNYGYTF. The CDR3 nucleotides read TGTGCCAGCAGGCTAAGTCAGGGGAACTATGGCTACACCTTC.

The V and J genes are TRBV11-2 and TRBJ2-7, with 9 bases lining up with TRBD2. Per germline, CDR1 SGHAT and CDR2 FQNNGV. V shed 4 bases, J shed 3 bases, and the junction held 4 bases outside the gene matches. The CDR3 has 14 amino acids. CDR3 DNA sequence: TGTGCCAGCAGCTCGGGACTAGCTATCTACGAGCAGTACTTC. Translated, it gives CASSSGLAIYEQYF.

V usage is TRBV3-1 (or the pseudogene TRBV3-2) and J usage is TRBJ1-2; TRBD1 aligns across 7 bases. Germline CDR1 and CDR2: LGHDT and YNNKEL (reference sequence). V lost 4 bases to trimming and J lost 8 bases; unmatched junction nucleotides: 7. The CDR3 contains 13 residues. The CDR3 spells CASSLGTAGGYTF. For the CDR3, the DNA is TGTGCCAGCAGCCTAGGGACAGCCGGGGGCTACACCTTC.

The chain uses TRBV3-1 (or the pseudogene TRBV3-2) and TRBJ2-1; D uncertain. Germline-derived CDR1 and CDR2 are LGHDT and YNNKEL (reference sequence). Trimming cost V 4 bases and J 0 bases, with 13 bases left between them. This CDR3 has 16 residues. CDR3 bases: TGTGCCAGCAGCCCGACTTTTTCAGCCTCCTACAATGAGCAGTTCTTC. Protein product: CASSPTFSASYNEQFF.

J is TRBJ1-2 and V is TRBV19; TRBD1 matches at 9 bases. The germline gives CDR1 LNHDA, CDR2 SQIVND (reference sequence). V was clipped by 5 bases and J by 4 bases; unmatched bases: 2. The CDR3 sequence is 13 residues long. The CDR3 nucleotides read TGTGCCAGTAGTCCGGGACAGGGCTATGGCTACACCTTC. Amino acid sequence: CASSPGQGYGYTF.

The chain is built from TRBV2 and TRBJ2-3; 9 nucleotides line up with TRBD1. J was trimmed by 11 bases and V by 7 bases; bases with no gene match: 13. Germline V gene sequence: CDR1 SNHLY, CDR2 FYNNEI. The CDR3 is made up of 14 amino acids. CDR3: CASMTGTGIGRQYF. The CDR3 nucleotides read TGTGCCAGCATGACCGGGACAGGGATCGGTAGGCAGTATTTT.

The V and J genes are TRBV19 and TRBJ1-3; D unresolved. V lost 7 bases to trimming and J lost 0 bases, with 13 bases between them. Germline V CDR1 and CDR2: LNHDA, SQIVND (reference sequence). This CDR3 is 15 amino acids long. The chain's CDR3 is CASTRIALSGNTIYF. Written as DNA, the CDR3 is TGTGCCAGTACTCGCATCGCACTCTCTGGAAACACCATATATTTT.

The genes are TRBV5-4 and TRBJ2-2; 12 bases fit TRBD2. Germline V gene data show CDR1 as SGHNT and CDR2 as YYREEE (reference sequence). The ends lost 1 base at V and 5 bases at J; junction bases unmatched: 6. This CDR3 comprises 17 residues. This CDR3 is CASSLWLAGGGTGELFF. The CDR3 DNA sequence: TGTGCCAGCAGCTTGTGGCTAGCGGGAGGGGGGACCGGGGAGCTGTTTTTT.

In its sample, this clone was seen many times. The chain employs TRBV7-2 and TRBJ2-1, with D possibly matching TRBD1 (5 bases). Germline CDR1 is SGHTA and CDR2 is FQGNSA. Trimming pared 1 base from V and 0 bases from J, leaving 13 bases between. The CDR3 loop spans 17 amino acids. This CDR3 is CASSLDRGPYSYNEQFF. DNA for the CDR3: TGTGCCAGCAGCTTAGATAGGGGTCCCTACTCCTACAATGAGCAGTTCTTC.

This chain uses TRBV15 with TRBJ2-1; TRBD2 aligns across 8 bases. The length of the CDR3 is 13 residues. Germline V CDR1 and CDR2: LNHNV, YYDKDF (reference sequence). After removal of 2 bases from V and 10 bases from J, the junction contained 4 bases not matched to a gene. The CDR3 coding sequence is TGTGCCACCAGCAGATTTAGCGGGAAGGAGCAGTTCTTC. Amino acid sequence: CATSRFSGKEQFF.

The V and J genes are TRBV4-1 and TRBJ2-5; TRBD2 might be the D (6 bases). V lost 1 base and J 3 bases, leaving 15 bases between the germline ends. The CDR3 loop spans 16 amino acids. Germline CDR1 MGHRA, CDR2 YSYEKL. Written as DNA, the CDR3 is TGCGCCAGCAGCCAAGGGGGACTCCCAGGCAAAGAGACCCAGTACTTC. Translated, it gives CASSQGGLPGKETQYF.

This CDR3 is CAWTGGGGYTF. The CDR3 bases are TGTGCCTGGACTGGCGGTGGCGGCTACACCTTC. The V call is TRBV30, the J call TRBJ1-2; no reliable D call. The CDR3 has 11 residues. The V end lost 4 bases, the J end lost 8 bases, and 11 bases lay between the germline ends. Germline V lookup: CDR1 GTSNPN, CDR2 SVGIG (reference sequence).

The chain joins TRBV18 to TRBJ2-5; no firm D call. This CDR3 spans 12 amino acids. CDR1 is KGHSH and CDR2 is LQKENI in the germline V gene. Trimming removed 0 bases from V and 8 bases from J, with 7 bases in between. CDR3 residues: CASSPPASTQYF. CDR3 nucleotides: TGTGCCAGCTCACCACCGGCCTCTACCCAGTACTTC.

This clone was found a few times. This chain joins TRBV18 and TRBJ2-7; the match to TRBD2 covers 10 bases. The germline CDR1 and CDR2 sequences are KGHSH and LQKENI. The trim removed 3 bases at V and 4 bases at J, leaving 6 bases unmatched. This CDR3 is 15 amino acids long. The CDR3 sequence: CASSPLAGEGYEQYF. Here the CDR3 DNA reads TGTGCCAGCTCACCTCTAGCGGGAGAAGGGTACGAGCAGTACTTC.

The V call is TRBV7-6, the J call TRBJ1-4, with 7 bases matching TRBD1. Trimming took 2 bases from V and 4 from J; bases not matched to a gene: 7. The CDR3 runs 16 residues. Germline lookup yields CDR1 SGHVS and CDR2 FNYEAQ. CDR3 in DNA: TGTGCCAGCAGCTTATGGTGGACAGGTGATAATGAAAAACTGTTTTTT. It is translated as CASSLWWTGDNEKLFF.

J is TRBJ1-3 and V is TRBV12-3 or TRBV12-4; D not certain. This CDR3 has 12 residues. Trimming stripped 5 bases from V and 4 bases from J, with 6 bases between. The CDR3: CASSIMGNTIYF. The DNA of the CDR3 is TGTGCCAGCAGTATCATGGGAAACACCATATATTTT.

The rearrangement joins TRBV14 to TRBJ2-7; 7 nucleotides align to TRBD2. After removal of 0 bases from V and 4 bases from J, the junction contained 6 bases not matched to a gene. CDR1 SGHDN and CDR2 FVKESK come from the germline V gene. The CDR3 loop spans 15 amino acids. CDR3 protein: CASSQDPAGLYEQYF. The CDR3 DNA is TGTGCCAGCAGCCAAGATCCAGCGGGACTGTACGAGCAGTACTTC. The entire variable domain, with the rest obtained from reference TRBV14 and TRBJ2-7, is as follows: EAGVTQFPSHSVIEKGQTVTLRCDPISGHDNLYWYRRVMGKEIKFLLHFVKESKQDESGMPNNRFLAERTGGTYSTLKVQPAELEDSGVYFCASSQDPAGLYEQYFGPGTRLTVT.

As for this clone: One junction end disagrees with the germline gene, perhaps due to a read error. This sequence joins TRBV7-7 and TRBJ2-1, with 10 bases matching TRBD1. The CDR3 is made up of 15 amino acids. Germline V gene data show CDR1 as SSHAT and CDR2 as FNYEAQ (reference sequence). This chain's CDR3 is CASSPGTGVHNEQFF. The CDR3, as DNA: TGTGCTAGCAGCCCCGGGACAGGGGTCCACAATGAGCAGTTCTTC.

This clone was recorded a few times. The V call is TRBV7-2, the J call TRBJ1-2; 7 nucleotides align to TRBD1. Germline assignment: CDR1 SGHTA and CDR2 FQGNSA. This CDR3 spans 15 amino acids. Trimming removed 5 bases from V and 4 bases from J; junction bases left unmatched: 10. CDR3 nucleotide sequence: TGTGCCAGCAGCCCACGGACAGGCTTCCTCTATGGCTACACCTTC. Protein product: CASSPRTGFLYGYTF. Using reference TRBV7-2 and TRBJ1-2 for the parts outside the CDR3, the full variable domain is GAGVSQSPSNKVTEKGKDVELRCDPISGHTALYWYRQSLGQGLEFLIYFQGNSAPDKSGLPSDRFSAERTGGSVSTLTIQRTQQEDSAVYLCASSPRTGFLYGYTFGSGTRLTVV.

The chain is built from TRBV27 and TRBJ1-4; D uncertain. Germline CDR1 reads MNHEY; CDR2 reads SMNVEV (reference sequence). The CDR3 runs 12 residues. The V end lost 6 bases, the J end lost 8 bases, and 10 bases lay between the germline ends. Written as DNA, the CDR3 is TGTGCCAGCAGCGCGGGCCTGGAAAAACTGTTTTTT. As protein: CASSAGLEKLFF.